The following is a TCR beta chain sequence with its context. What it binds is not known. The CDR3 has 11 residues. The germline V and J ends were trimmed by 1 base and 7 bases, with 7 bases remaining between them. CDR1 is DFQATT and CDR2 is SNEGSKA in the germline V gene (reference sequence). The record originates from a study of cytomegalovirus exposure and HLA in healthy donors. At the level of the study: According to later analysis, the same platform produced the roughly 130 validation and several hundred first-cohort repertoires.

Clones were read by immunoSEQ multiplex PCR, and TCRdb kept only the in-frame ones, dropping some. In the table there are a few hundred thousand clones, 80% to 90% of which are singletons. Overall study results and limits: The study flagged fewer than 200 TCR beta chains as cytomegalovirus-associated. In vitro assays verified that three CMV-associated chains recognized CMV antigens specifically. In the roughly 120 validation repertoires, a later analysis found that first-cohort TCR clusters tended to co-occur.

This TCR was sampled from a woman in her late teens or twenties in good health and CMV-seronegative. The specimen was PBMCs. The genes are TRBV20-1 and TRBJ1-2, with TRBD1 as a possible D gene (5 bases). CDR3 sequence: CSARGQGGYTF. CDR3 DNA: TGCAGTGCTAGAGGCCAGGGTGGCTACACCTTC.